A selection of T cell receptor beta chains follows, all from one sample in a study of blood T cell repertoires in COVID-19. Libraries were prepared by immunoSEQ multiplex PCR; TCRdb keeps only in-frame clonotypes and omits some of them. Of around 370,000 clones listed, around nine tenths are singletons. The source material was peripheral blood. The receptors here all came from a woman between 18 and 29 years old who had recovered from COVID-19. CDR3s include the opening cysteine and the closing phenylalanine or tryptophan. A D gene is named only where the DNA matches it firmly.

v_gene	d_gene	j_gene	CDR3aa
TRBV11-3	TRBD2	TRBJ2-3	CASSPRLASTHLVADTQYF
TRBV2	.	TRBJ1-3	CASSRTGDSGNTIYF
TRBV11-2	.	TRBJ2-1	CASSLVTLGQGSYNEQFF
TRBV6-1	.	TRBJ1-1	CASSEARKSREAFF
TRBV15	.	TRBJ1-4	CATSRDPSTGRANEKLFF
TRBV20-1	TRBD2	TRBJ2-5	CSASAPSGRAGGETQYF
TRBV11-2	.	TRBJ2-5	CASSLEAAAQETQYF
TRBV7-2	.	TRBJ1-1	CASSPTVMNTEAFF
TRBV11-3	TRBD1	TRBJ1-1	CASSPRSTGTTEAFF
TRBV6-6	.	TRBJ2-2	CASSYAPGTGELFF
TRBV7-2	.	TRBJ2-3	CASSTDQGDTQYF
TRBV7-9	.	TRBJ1-1	CASSPQGFDTEAFF
TRBV2	TRBD2	TRBJ2-1	CASRREEGLAGGPAGNNEQFF
TRBV7-9	.	TRBJ2-2	CASSPVLNTGELFF
TRBV19	.	TRBJ1-5	CASSIDRTSDRAGGQPQHF
TRBV12-5	TRBD1	TRBJ2-1	CASGESSGTGVYEQFF
TRBV6-5	TRBD1	TRBJ1-2	CASSRQGVVDGYTF
TRBV4-3	.	TRBJ1-1	CASSPWPGGRTEAFF
TRBV7-2	TRBD1	TRBJ2-3	CASSGRRGPGTDTQYF
TRBV11-3	.	TRBJ2-1	CASSLVWESGNEQFF
TRBV7-9	TRBD2	TRBJ2-5	CASSLYQAGIQETQYF
TRBV24-1	TRBD2	TRBJ2-5	CATSVAGEETQYF
TRBV5-6	TRBD2	TRBJ2-3	CASTGTSGARAQYF
TRBV13	TRBD1	TRBJ2-1	CASSSRSGQGVVGEQFF
TRBV6-5	.	TRBJ1-2	CASKVRGLSGYTF
TRBV14	.	TRBJ2-3	CASSHSGSPDTQYF
TRBV21-1	.	TRBJ1-2	CASRRTGGGYTF
TRBV5-4	.	TRBJ1-2	CASSSTVSGGYTF
TRBV5-6	TRBD1	TRBJ2-5	CASRKQGAEETQYF
TRBV7-2	.	TRBJ1-2	CASSLGRGGGYTF
TRBV7-9	TRBD1	TRBJ2-3	CASSWRAGGEDTQYF
TRBV9	.	TRBJ1-5	CASSVTGVSNQPQHF
TRBV30	TRBD1	TRBJ1-6	CAWRAGDRVDHNSPLHF
TRBV5-5	TRBD2	TRBJ2-2	CASSVTSGSVTGELFF
TRBV7-9	TRBD1	TRBJ1-2	CASSFSGGRYGYTF